This T cell receptor beta chain was recorded in a study of T cell responses to AZD1222 COVID-19 vaccine. Study observations and caveats: Vaccine-associated CD4 TCRs ranged over spike, dominating at 160-218 and 743-854. Nearly half of unique spike-specific TCRs reportedly avoided B.1.351 and B.1.1.7 mutated regions. Once two AZD1222 doses were given, Spike-specific TCR breadth and depth went up.

This table comes from immunoSEQ multiplex PCR, and its TCRdb copy is limited to in-frame clones, with some not included. The table includes around 95,000 clones, approximately 89% detected once. Remarks on this clone: The antigen is unknown.

CDR1 and CDR2 (germline): MNHEY, SMNVEV (reference sequence). Deletions cut 2 bases from V and 3 bases from J, with 10 bases between. The CDR3 is made up of 14 amino acids. The chain couples TRBV27 to TRBJ1-2, with D unclear. This material consisted of peripheral blood, taken on day 0 of MenACWY control vaccination. The TCR sequence derives from an adult in good health. The CDR3 DNA reads TGTGCCAGCAGTTTAACACGGGGTGACTATGGCTACACCTTC. Protein sequence: CASSLTRGDYGYTF.